This T cell receptor (beta chain) comes out of a study of blood T cell repertoires in COVID-19. Background on the study: Acute-phase and convalescent COVID-19 samples originated in the United States, Italy and Spain. The cDNA or gDNA used as material had been derived from T cells, B-cell-depleted T cells, or PBMCs.

CDR3 length: 16 residues. The V gene lost 2 bases and the J gene lost 4 bases, with 15 bases spanning the gap. The germline CDR1 and CDR2 sequences are SGHTA and FQGNSA. Per the original data handling: Reference gene primer amplification gave estimated nucleated cell counts. Generated by immunoSEQ multiplex PCR, the TCRdb table keeps only in-frame clones and is missing some. From that table come the V and J calls and clone size; the DNA was used to work out D and trimming. Among about 480,000 clones listed, 80% to 90% were seen once. What was sequenced was peripheral blood. The gene calls are TRBV7-2 and TRBJ2-1; maybe TRBD2 (6 bases). The sequence was obtained from a young woman with acute or convalescent COVID-19. CDR3 coding DNA: TGTGCCAGCAGCTTAAGGAGGGCCGCTCCGTACAATGAGCAGTTCTTC. It encodes CASSLRRAAPYNEQFF.